This T cell receptor beta chain was profiled in a study of neurological immune-mediated disorders. Notes on the study in general: Whereas HTLV-1-associated myelopathy showed the most TCR clonal expansion, multiple sclerosis showed the least, with levels below those of healthy controls.

cDNA was made by 5'RACE with 10-nucleotide random UMIs. The output of every sequencing run, over 190 million TCR-beta sequences, came from 15-18 subjects. TCRdb passed the 5' RACE reads through MiXCR, listing each CDR3 protein once. The data hold 15,000 to 20,000 distinct CDR3 sequences, with under 35% observed a single time. This CDR3 comprises 18 residues. Germline loops: CDR1 SGHRS, CDR2 YFSETQ. The V end lost 0 bases, the J end lost 1 base, and 20 bases lay between the germline ends. Concerning this clonotype: What it recognizes is unknown.

The chain has TRBV5-1 and TRBJ2-7, with D tentatively TRBD2 (6 bases). This sequence was found in a man between 45 and 60 years old with HTLV-1-associated myelopathy (HAM/TSP). Sequencing was done on a sample of PBMCs. The DNA of the CDR3 is TGCGCCAGCAGCTTGGTGGCGGCGGTCGGGCTAGCGTCCTACGAGCAGTACTTC. Its protein product is CASSLVAAVGLASYEQYF.